This paragraph reports one T cell receptor (beta chain). Some clones are missing from TCRdb's copy, which holds only in-frame ones; the method was immunoSEQ multiplex PCR. Here the sample spans 400,000 to 450,000 clones, around nine tenths being singletons. This CDR3 comprises 15 residues. V was shortened by 7 bases and J by 2 bases, with 15 bases between the two germline ends. Germline loops: CDR1 MNHEY, CDR2 SVGEGT. This record belongs to a study of control samples from healthy donors and cancer patients. This clonotype originated in a man between 40 and 49 years old with head and neck cancer. The sequencing sample was made of PBMCs. The chain is built from TRBV6-2 or TRBV6-3 and TRBJ1-5, with D uncertain. The CDR3 protein is CASNPARGGNQPQHF. The CDR3 DNA reads TGTGCCAGCAACCCAGCGCGGGGTGGCAATCAGCCCCAGCATTTT.